This T cell receptor beta chain was sequenced during a study of memory CD4+ T cells and cytomegalovirus serostatus. Study-level background: Of the healthy Belgian adults, 9 were CMV seropositive and 24 seronegative.

Trimming left V 4 bases short and J 3 bases short, with 6 bases between. The CDR3 is 11 amino acids. Germline values: CDR1 DFQATT, CDR2 SNEGSKA (reference sequence). Single viable CD3+CD4+CD8-CD45RO+ cells were sorted as the memory CD4+ T cells. The protocol was immunoSEQ multiplex PCR, while the TCRdb copy is restricted to in-frame clones and leaves out a portion. The table lists 54,000 or so clones, 80% to 85% of them singletons. This sequence joins TRBV20-1 and TRBJ1-1; D uncertain. Material: memory CD4+ T cells from blood. The clonotype comes from an adult in good health and CMV-seronegative. This CDR3 reads CSATEYTEAFF. CDR3 sequence (DNA): TGCAGTGCTACGGAGTACACTGAAGCTTTCTTT.